This T cell receptor (beta chain) was captured by sequencing in a study of neurological immune-mediated disorders. Study findings and constraints: Private repertoires in all groups were suggested by the finding that expanded clones across subjects shared no CDR3 amino acid sequences.

Ten or more counts support this clonotype. Its specificity is not known. The team produced cDNA through 5'RACE using 10-nucleotide random UMIs. Every sequencing run produced over 200 million TCR-beta sequences that came from 15-18 subjects. TCRdb fed the 5' RACE reads into MiXCR, producing one record per CDR3 protein. The table records approximately 85,000 distinct CDR3 sequences, about 13% of them present only once. Time point described: longitudinal time-point 2. Stored at -80 C, 2 million PBMCs were the source of the unsorted libraries. Specimen: PBMCs. The sequence came from a female donor with HTLV-1-associated myelopathy (HAM/TSP).

The CDR3 nucleotides read TGTGCCAGCTCACCCGACAGGTTCTACGAGCAGTACTTC. This gives the protein CASSPDRFYEQYF. The V and J genes are TRBV18 and TRBJ2-7; tentative D call: TRBD1 (6 bases). With 3 bases removed from V and 3 bases from J, the gap between germline ends came to 9 bases. The CDR3 runs to 13 residues. Per the germline V gene, CDR1 is KGHSH and CDR2 is LQKENI.